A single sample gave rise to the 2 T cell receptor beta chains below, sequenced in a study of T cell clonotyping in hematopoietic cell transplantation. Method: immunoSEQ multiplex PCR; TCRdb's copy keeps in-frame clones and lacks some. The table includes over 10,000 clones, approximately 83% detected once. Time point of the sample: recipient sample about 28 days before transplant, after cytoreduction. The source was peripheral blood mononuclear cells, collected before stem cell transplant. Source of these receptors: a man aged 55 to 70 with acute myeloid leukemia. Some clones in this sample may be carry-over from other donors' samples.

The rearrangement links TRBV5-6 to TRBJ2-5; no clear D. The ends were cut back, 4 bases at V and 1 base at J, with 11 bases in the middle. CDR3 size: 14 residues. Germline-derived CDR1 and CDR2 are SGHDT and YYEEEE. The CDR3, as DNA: TGTGCCAGCAGCGGGCAGGCTAGCCAAGAGACCCAGTACTTC. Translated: CASSGQASQETQYF.

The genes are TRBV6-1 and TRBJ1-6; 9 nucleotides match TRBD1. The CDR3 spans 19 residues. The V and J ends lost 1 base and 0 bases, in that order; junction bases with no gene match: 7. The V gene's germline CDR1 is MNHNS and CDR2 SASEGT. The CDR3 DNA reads TGTGCCAGCAGTGAAGGCCATAGGACAGGGGTCTCCTATAATTCACCCCTCCACTTT. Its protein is CASSEGHRTGVSYNSPLHF.